This section outlines one T cell receptor (beta chain) sequence together with its context. These data come from a study of shared clonotypes between healthy human individuals. This CDR3 is 13 amino acids long. CDR1 is SNHLY and CDR2 is FYNNEI in the germline V gene. V lost 4 bases and J 2 bases, leaving 9 bases between the germline ends. Sequencing used immunoSEQ multiplex PCR; TCRdb keeps in-frame clones, though not all of them. Of about 2.4 million clones in the sample, more than 85% were seen once. This rearrangement joins TRBV2 to TRBJ2-7; no firm D call. Sequenced input: naive CD4+ T cells from PBMCs. The subset denotes: CD45RA+ positively selected. The sequence was obtained from a man younger than 30 in good health. Some clones in this sample may be carry-over from other donors' samples. The CDR3 DNA reads as TGTGCCAGCAGTGCCGGAAATACCTACGAGCAGTACTTC. Residues: CASSAGNTYEQYF.